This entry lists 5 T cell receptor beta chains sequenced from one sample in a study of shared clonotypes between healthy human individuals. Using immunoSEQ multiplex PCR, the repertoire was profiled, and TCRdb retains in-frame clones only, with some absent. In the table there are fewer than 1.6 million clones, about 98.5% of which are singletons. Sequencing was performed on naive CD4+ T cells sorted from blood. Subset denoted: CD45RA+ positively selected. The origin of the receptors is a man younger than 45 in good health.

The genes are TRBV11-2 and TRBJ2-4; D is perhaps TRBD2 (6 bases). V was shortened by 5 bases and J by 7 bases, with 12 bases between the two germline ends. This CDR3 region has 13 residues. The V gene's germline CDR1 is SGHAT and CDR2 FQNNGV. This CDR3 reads CASSPGGGNIQYF. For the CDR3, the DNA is TGTGCCAGCAGCCCTGGTGGGGGGAACATTCAGTACTTC.

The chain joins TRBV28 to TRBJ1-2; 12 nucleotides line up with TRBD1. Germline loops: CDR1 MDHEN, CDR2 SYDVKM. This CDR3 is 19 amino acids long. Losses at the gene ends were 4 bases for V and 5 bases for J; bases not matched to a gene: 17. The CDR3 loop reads CASSSPTEGTGGLRYGYTF. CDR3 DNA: TGTGCCAGCAGTTCCCCCACAGAGGGGACAGGGGGCTTGAGATATGGCTACACCTTC.

The CDR3, as DNA: TGTGCCATCAGTGACAAAGGGGGAAGCACCTACGAGCAGTACTTC. Protein: CAISDKGGSTYEQYF. This chain connects TRBV10-3 to TRBJ2-7; tentative D call: TRBD1 (6 bases). The CDR3 runs 15 residues. Germline-derived CDR1 and CDR2 are ENHRY and SYGVKD. V was shortened by 3 bases and J by 2 bases, with 14 bases between the two germline ends.

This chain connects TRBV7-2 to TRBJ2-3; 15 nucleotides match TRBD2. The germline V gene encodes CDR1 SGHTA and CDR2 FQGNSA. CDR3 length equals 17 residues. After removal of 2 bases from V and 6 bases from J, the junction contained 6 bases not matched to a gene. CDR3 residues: CASSLSRTSGRVDTQYF. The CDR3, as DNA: TGTGCCAGCAGCTTATCACGGACTAGCGGGAGGGTGGATACGCAGTATTTT.

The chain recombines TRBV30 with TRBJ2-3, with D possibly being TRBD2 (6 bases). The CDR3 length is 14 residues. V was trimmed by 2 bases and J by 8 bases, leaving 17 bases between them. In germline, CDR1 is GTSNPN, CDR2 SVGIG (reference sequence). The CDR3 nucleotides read TGTGCCTGGAGTCCGGACTCCCGGCGGGGTACGCAGTATTTT. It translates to CAWSPDSRRGTQYF.